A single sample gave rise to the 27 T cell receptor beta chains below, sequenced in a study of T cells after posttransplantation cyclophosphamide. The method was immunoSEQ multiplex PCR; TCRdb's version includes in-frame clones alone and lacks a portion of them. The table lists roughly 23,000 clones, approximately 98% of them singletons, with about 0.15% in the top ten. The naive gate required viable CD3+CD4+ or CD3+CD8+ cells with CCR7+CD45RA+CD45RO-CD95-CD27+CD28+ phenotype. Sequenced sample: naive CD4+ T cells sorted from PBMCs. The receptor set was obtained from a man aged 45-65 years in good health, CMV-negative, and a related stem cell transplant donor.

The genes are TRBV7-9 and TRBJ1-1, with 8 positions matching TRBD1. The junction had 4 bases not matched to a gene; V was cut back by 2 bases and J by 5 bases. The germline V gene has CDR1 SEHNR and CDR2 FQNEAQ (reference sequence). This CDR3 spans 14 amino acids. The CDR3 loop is CASSLMDRETEAFF. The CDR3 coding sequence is TGTGCCAGCAGCTTAATGGACAGGGAAACTGAAGCTTTCTTT.

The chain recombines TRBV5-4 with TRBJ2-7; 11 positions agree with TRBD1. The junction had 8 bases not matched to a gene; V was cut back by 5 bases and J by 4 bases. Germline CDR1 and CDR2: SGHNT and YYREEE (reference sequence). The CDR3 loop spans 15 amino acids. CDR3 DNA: TGTGCCAGCAGTTCGGGACAGGGGGGTCGGTACGAGCAGTACTTC. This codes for CASSSGQGGRYEQYF.

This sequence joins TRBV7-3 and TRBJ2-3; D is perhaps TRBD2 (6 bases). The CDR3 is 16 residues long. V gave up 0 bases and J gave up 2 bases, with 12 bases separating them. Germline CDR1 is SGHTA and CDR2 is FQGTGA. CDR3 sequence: CASSLTPSVNTDTQYF. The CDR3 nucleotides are TGTGCCAGCAGCTTAACCCCTAGCGTGAACACAGATACGCAGTATTTT.

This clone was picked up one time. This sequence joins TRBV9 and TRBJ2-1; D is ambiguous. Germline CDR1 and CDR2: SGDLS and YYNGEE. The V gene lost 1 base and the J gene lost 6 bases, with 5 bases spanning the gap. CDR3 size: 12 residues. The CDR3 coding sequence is TGTGCCAGCAGCGTATCGTTCAATGAGCAGTTCTTC. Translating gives CASSVSFNEQFF.

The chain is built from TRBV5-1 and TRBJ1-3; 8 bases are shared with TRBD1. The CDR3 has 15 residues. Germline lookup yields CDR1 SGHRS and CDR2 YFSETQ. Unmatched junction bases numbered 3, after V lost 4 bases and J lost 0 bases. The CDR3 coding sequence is TGCGCCAGCAGCCGCGACAGGGGCTCTGGAAACACCATATATTTT. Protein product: CASSRDRGSGNTIYF.

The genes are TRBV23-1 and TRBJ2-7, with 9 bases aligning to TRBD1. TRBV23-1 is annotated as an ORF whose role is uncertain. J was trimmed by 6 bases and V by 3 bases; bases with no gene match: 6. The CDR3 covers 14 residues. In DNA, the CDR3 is TGCGCCAGCAGTCAGTCGGGACAGGGTCTCGAGCAGTACTTC. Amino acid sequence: CASSQSGQGLEQYF.

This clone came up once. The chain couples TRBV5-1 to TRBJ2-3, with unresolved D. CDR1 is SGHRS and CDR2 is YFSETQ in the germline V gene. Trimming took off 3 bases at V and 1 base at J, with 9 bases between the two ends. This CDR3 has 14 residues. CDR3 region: CASSSPEGTDTQYF. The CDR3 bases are TGCGCCAGCAGCTCACCCGAGGGCACAGATACGCAGTATTTT.

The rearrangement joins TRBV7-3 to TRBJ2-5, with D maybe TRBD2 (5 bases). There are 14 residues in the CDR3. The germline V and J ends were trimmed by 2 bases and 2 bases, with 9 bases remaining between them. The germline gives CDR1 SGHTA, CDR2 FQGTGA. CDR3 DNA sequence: TGTGCCAGCAGCTTAGGAGGAAAACAAGAGACCCAGTACTTC. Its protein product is CASSLGGKQETQYF.

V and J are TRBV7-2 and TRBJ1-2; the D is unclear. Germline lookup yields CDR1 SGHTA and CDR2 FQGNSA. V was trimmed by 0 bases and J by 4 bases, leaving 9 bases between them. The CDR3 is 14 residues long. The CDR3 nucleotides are TGTGCCAGCAGCTTAGCCCGTCCTAGCTATGGCTACACCTTC. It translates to CASSLARPSYGYTF.

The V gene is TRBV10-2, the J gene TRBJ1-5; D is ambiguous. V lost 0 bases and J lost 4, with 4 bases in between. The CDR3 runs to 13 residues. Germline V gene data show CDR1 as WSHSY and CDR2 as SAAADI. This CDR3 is CASSESQNQPQHF. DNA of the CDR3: TGCGCCAGCAGTGAGTCACAGAATCAGCCCCAGCATTTT.

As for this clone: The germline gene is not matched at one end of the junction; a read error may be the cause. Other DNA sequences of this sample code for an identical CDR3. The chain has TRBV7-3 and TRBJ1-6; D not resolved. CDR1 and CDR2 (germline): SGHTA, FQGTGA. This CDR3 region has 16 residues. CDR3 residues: CASSLGGSSYNSPLHF. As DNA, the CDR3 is TGTGCCAGCAGCTTAGGAGGGTCCTCCTATAATTCCCCCCTCCACTTT. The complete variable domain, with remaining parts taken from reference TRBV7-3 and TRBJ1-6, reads GAGVSQTPSNKVTEKGKYVELRCDPISGHTALYWYRQSLGQGPEFLIYFQGTGAADDSGLPNDRFFAVRPEGSVSTLKIQRTERGDSAVYLCASSLGGSSYNSPLHFGNGTRLTVT.

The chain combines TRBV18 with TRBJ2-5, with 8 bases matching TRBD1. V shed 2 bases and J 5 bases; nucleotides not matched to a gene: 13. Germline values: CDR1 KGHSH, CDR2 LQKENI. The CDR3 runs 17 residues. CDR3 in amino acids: CASSPSQLAGGYETQYF. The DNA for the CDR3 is TGTGCCAGCTCACCAAGTCAACTGGCAGGGGGCTATGAGACCCAGTACTTC.

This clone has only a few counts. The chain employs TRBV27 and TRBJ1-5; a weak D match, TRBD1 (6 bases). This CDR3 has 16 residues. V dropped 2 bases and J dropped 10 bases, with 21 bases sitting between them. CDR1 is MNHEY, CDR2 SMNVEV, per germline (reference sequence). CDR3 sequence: CASSLRPGASVNPQHF. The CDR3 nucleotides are TGTGCCAGCAGTTTACGTCCAGGGGCCTCCGTGAACCCCCAGCATTTT.

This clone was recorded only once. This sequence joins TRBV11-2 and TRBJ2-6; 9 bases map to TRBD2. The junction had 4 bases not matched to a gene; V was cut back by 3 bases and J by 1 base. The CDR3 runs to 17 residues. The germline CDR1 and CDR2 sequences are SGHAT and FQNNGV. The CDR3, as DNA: TGTGCCAGCAGCTTTGGCGGGGGGGGGTCTGGGGCCAACGTCCTGACTTTC. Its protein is CASSFGGGGSGANVLTF.

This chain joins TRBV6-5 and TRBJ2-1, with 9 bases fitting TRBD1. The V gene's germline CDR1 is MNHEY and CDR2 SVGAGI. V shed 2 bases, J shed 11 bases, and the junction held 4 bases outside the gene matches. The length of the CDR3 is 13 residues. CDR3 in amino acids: CASSYLGQGKQFF. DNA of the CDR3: TGTGCCAGCAGTTACCTAGGACAGGGGAAGCAGTTCTTC.

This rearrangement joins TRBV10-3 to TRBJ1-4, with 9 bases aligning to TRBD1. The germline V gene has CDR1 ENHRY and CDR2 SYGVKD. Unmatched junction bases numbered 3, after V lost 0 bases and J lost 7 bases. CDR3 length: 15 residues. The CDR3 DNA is TGTGCCATCAGTGAGTCTGAGACAGGGGGTGAAAAACTGTTTTTT. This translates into CAISESETGGEKLFF.

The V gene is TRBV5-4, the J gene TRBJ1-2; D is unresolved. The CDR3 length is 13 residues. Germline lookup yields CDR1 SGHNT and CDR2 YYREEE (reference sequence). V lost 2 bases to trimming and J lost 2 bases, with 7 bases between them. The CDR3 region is CASSLSVNYGYTF. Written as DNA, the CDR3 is TGTGCCAGCAGCTTATCCGTGAACTATGGCTACACCTTC.

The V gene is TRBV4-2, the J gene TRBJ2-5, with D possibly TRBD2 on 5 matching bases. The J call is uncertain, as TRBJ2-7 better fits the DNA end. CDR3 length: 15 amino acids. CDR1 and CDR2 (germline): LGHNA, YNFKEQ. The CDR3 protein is CASSRGLEGGYEQYF. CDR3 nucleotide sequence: TGTGCCAGCAGCCGAGGGCTAGAAGGAGGCTACGAGCAGTACTTC.

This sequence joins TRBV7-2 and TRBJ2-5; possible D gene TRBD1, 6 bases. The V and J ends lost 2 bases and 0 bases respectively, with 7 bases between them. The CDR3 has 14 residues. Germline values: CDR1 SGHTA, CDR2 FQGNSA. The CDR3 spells CASSLNRDQETQYF. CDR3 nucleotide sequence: TGTGCCAGCAGCTTAAACAGGGACCAAGAGACCCAGTACTTC.

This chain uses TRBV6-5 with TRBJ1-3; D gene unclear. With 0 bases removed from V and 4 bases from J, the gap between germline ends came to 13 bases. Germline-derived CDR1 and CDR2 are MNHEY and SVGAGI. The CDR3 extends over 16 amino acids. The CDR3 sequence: CASSYSIRTAGNTIYF. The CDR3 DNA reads TGTGCCAGCAGTTACTCGATACGTACCGCGGGAAACACCATATATTTT.

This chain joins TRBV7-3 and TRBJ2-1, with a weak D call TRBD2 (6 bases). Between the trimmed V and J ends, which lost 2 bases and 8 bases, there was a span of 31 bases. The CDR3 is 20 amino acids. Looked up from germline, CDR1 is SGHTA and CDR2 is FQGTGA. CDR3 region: CASSLLGYSDPRGGLDEQFF. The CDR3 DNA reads TGTGCCAGCAGCTTACTGGGCTACTCGGACCCGAGGGGAGGTTTAGATGAGCAGTTCTTC.

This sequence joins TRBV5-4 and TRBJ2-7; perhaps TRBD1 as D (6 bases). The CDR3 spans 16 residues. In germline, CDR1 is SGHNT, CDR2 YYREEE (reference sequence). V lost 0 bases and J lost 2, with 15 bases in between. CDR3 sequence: CASSLDRQQGAYEQYF. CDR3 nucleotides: TGTGCCAGCAGCTTGGATCGGCAACAGGGAGCCTACGAGCAGTACTTC.

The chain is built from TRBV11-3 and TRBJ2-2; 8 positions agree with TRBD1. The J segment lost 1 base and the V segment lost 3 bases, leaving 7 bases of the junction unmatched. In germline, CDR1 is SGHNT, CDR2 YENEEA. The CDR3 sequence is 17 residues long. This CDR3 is CASSFPRGTGNTGELFF. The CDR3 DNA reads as TGTGCCAGCAGCTTCCCCAGGGGGACAGGGAACACCGGGGAGCTGTTTTTT.

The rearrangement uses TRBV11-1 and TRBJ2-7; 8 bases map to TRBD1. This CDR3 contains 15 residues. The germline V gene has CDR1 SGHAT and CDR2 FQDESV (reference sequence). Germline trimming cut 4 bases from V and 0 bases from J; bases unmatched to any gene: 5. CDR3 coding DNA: TGTGCCAGCAGCTGGCAGGGACAGGCCTCCTACGAGCAGTACTTC. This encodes CASSWQGQASYEQYF.

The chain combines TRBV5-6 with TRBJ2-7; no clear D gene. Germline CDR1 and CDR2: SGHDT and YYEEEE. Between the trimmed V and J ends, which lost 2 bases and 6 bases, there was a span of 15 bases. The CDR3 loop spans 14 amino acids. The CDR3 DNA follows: TGTGCCAGCAGCTTCGAGCCCCAGATAGCCGAGCAGTACTTC. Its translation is CASSFEPQIAEQYF.

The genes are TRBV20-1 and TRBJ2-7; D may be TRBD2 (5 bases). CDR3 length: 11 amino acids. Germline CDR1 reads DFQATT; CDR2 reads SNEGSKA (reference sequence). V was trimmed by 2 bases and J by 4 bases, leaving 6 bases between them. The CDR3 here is CSARREYEQYF. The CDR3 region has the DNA TGCAGTGCTAGAAGGGAGTACGAGCAGTACTTC.

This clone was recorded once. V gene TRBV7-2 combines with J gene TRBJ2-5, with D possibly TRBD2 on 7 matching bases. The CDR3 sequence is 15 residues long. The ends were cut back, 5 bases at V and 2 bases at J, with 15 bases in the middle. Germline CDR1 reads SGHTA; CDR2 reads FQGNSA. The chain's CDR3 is CASSPGGGGQETQYF. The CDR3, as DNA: TGTGCCAGCAGCCCCGGGGGCGGGGGTCAAGAGACCCAGTACTTC.